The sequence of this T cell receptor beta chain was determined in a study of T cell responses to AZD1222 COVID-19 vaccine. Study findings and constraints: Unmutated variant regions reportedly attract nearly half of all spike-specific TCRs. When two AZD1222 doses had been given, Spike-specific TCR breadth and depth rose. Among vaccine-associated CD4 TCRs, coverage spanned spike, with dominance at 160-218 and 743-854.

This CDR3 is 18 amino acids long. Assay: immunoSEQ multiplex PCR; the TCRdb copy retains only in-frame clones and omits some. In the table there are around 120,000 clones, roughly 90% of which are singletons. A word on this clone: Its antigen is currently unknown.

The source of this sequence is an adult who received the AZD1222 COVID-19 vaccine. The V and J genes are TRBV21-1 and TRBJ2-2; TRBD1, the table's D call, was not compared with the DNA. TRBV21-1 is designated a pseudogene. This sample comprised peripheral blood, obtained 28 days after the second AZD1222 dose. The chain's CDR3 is CASSRQGVPSPDTGELFF. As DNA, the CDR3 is TGTGCCAGCAGCCGGCAGGGGGTCCCTTCCCCCGACACCGGGGAGCTGTTTTTT.